This entry lists 29 T cell receptor beta chains sequenced from one sample in a study of spatial heterogeneity in lung cancer (dated by TCRdb to the late 2010s). The time point label corresponds to: sample taken at primary tumor resection. For TCR sequencing, whole RNA was extracted from tumor and nontumor lung tissue, or from cryopreserved PBMC samples, and no cell sorting was done. The library was obtained by 5' RACE. Reads for this sample came from a NextSeq 500. TCRdb itself trimmed the public reads at Q25 with fastp, ran MiXCR and retained productive beta chains. Every distinct CDR3 protein forms one entry, paired with its most common genes and DNA. For this sample there are around 6,000 distinct CDR3 sequences; under 15% appear just once. The ten largest make up 16% of the sample. The sequencing used normal lung tissue next to the tumor, collected at surgery. All receptors come from a male donor with early-stage non-small cell lung cancer.

This clonotype is classed as medium-sized. V and J are TRBV7-2 and TRBJ1-4; 8 bases fit TRBD1. The V and J ends lost 1 base and 8 bases, in that order; junction bases with no gene match: 9. The CDR3 has 16 amino acids. CDR1 and CDR2 from the germline V gene are SGHTA and FQGNSA. CDR3 nucleotide sequence: TGTGCCAGCAGCTTAGGAGGACAGGGTGGTGGCGAAAAACTGTTTTTT. Protein: CASSLGGQGGGEKLFF.

This clonotype was seen repeatedly, ten times or more. The genes are TRBV6-2 or TRBV6-3 and TRBJ1-1, with unresolved D. The CDR3 totals 12 residues. V was trimmed by 8 bases and J by 7 bases, leaving 14 bases between them. CDR1 and CDR2 from the germline V gene are MNHEY and SVGEGT. Here the CDR3 DNA reads TGTGCCAGCGCAAACGGCCCCAATGAAGCTTTCTTT. This codes for CASANGPNEAFF.

This rearrangement joins TRBV5-1 to TRBJ2-3, with TRBD2 as a possible D gene (6 bases). CDR3 size: 14 residues. V dropped 4 bases and J dropped 0 bases, with 9 bases sitting between them. Looked up from germline, CDR1 is SGHRS and CDR2 is YFSETQ. The CDR3 loop is CASSAGLSTDTQYF. For the CDR3, the DNA is TGCGCCAGCAGCGCGGGACTGAGCACAGATACGCAGTATTTT.

This clonotype qualifies as medium-sized. The V call is TRBV7-8, the J call TRBJ2-3, with 10 bases matching TRBD2. The CDR3 consists of 17 residues. Germline V lookup: CDR1 SGHVS, CDR2 FQNEAQ. With 4 bases clipped from V and 3 bases from J, the junction kept 10 bases outside the gene matches. CDR3 DNA sequence: TGTGCCAGCAGCTCCCTGGGTACTAGCGGGATAACAGATACGCAGTATTTT. Encoded protein: CASSSLGTSGITDTQYF.

This clonotype has only a few counts. J is TRBJ2-2 and V is TRBV10-2, with TRBD2 identical over 9 bases. Per the germline V gene, CDR1 is WSHSY and CDR2 is SAAADI. The length of the CDR3 is 16 residues. The V gene end was trimmed by 7 bases and the J gene end by 1 base; junction bases not matched to a gene: 7. CDR3 sequence (DNA): TGCGCCAGCACACTTCTAGCGGGGCTGAACACCGGGGAGCTGTTTTTT. This sequence encodes CASTLLAGLNTGELFF.

This clonotype was counted at least ten times. The chain combines TRBV19 with TRBJ1-5, with D unclear. Germline loops: CDR1 LNHDA, CDR2 SQIVND (reference sequence). The CDR3 runs 12 residues. The V gene lost 8 bases and the J gene lost 2 bases, with 7 bases spanning the gap. This CDR3 reads CASGQGNQPQHF. The CDR3 DNA is TGTGCCAGTGGTCAGGGCAATCAGCCCCAGCATTTT.

Many counts were recorded for this clonotype. The CDR3 reads CASSETREGEKLFF. CDR3 in DNA: TGTGCCAGCAGTGAAACCAGGGAAGGTGAAAAACTGTTTTTT. This rearrangement joins TRBV2 to TRBJ1-4, with TRBD1 as a possible D gene (5 bases). This CDR3 is 14 amino acids long. Per the germline V gene, CDR1 is SNHLY and CDR2 is FYNNEI. V was pared by 2 bases and J by 7 bases, with 11 bases between. Combining the CDR3 with reference TRBV2 and TRBJ1-4 gives the whole variable domain EPEVTQTPSHQVTQMGQEVILRCVPISNHLYFYWYRQILGQKVEFLVSFYNNEISEKSEIFDDQFSVERPDGSNFTLKIRSTKLEDSAMYFCASSETREGEKLFFGSGTQLSVL.

By share, this clonotype counts as medium-sized. This rearrangement joins TRBV6-5 to TRBJ1-5; the match to TRBD1 covers 9 bases. V lost 8 bases, J lost 7 bases, and 12 bases stayed unmatched. The germline V gene encodes CDR1 MNHEY and CDR2 SVGAGI. CDR3 length: 15 amino acids. The CDR3 sequence: CASGRPGQGEQPQHF. In DNA, the CDR3 is TGTGCCAGCGGGCGACCGGGACAGGGTGAGCAGCCCCAGCATTTT.

This clonotype showed up many times. The chain uses TRBV18 and TRBJ1-6, with D possibly matching TRBD1 (5 bases). Trimming removed 6 bases at V and 7 bases at J, with 16 bases between. The CDR3 is 15 residues long. Germline V gene lookup returns CDR1 KGHSH and CDR2 LQKENI. CDR3 DNA: TGTGCCAGCTCCCTCGGACACGGAGGGAATTCACCCCTCCACTTT. Translation gives CASSLGHGGNSPLHF.

Judged by abundance, this clonotype is large (0.1 to 1%). The chain has TRBV29-1 and TRBJ2-4; the D is unclear. The CDR3 is 13 residues long. Trimming took off 4 bases at V and 6 bases at J, with 13 bases between the two ends. Germline CDR1 is SQVTM and CDR2 is ANQGSEA. This CDR3 reads CSVVPSVGNIQYF. CDR3 in DNA: TGCAGCGTTGTACCCAGCGTTGGAAACATTCAGTACTTC.

By proportion, this clonotype is medium-sized. The CDR3 loop reads CVCAGTPNTEAFF. The CDR3 region has the DNA TGTGTATGCGCGGGGACTCCGAACACTGAAGCTTTCTTT. The chain carries TRBV6-1 and TRBJ1-1, with a weak D call TRBD1 (5 bases). Germline CDR1 is MNHNS and CDR2 is SASEGT. The CDR3 has 13 amino acids.

This clonotype qualifies as medium-sized. V and J are TRBV6-6 and TRBJ2-2, with D perhaps assigned TRBD1 or TRBD2 (6 bases each). The V end lost 8 bases, the J end lost 0 bases, and 10 bases lay between the germline ends. Germline CDR1 is MNHNY and CDR2 is SVGAGI (reference sequence). This CDR3 comprises 14 residues. CDR3 bases: TGTGCCAGCGGGAGGACAGCGAACACCGGGGAGCTGTTTTTT. It translates to CASGRTANTGELFF.

This clonotype was observed at least ten times. This chain links TRBV10-3 with TRBJ2-1, with D hard to call. The V and J ends lost 8 bases and 0 bases respectively, with 14 bases between them. This CDR3 region has 15 residues. Per the germline V gene, CDR1 is ENHRY and CDR2 is SYGVKD. CDR3 protein: CAISTAGNSYNEQFF. CDR3 in DNA: TGTGCCATCTCCACAGCTGGGAACTCCTACAATGAGCAGTTCTTC.

In this sample, this clonotype is medium-sized (0.01 to 0.1%). This chain connects TRBV7-3 to TRBJ2-1; 9 bases align to TRBD2. The CDR3 extends over 15 amino acids. Germline loops: CDR1 SGHTA, CDR2 FQGTGA. The junction had 8 bases not matched to a gene; V was cut back by 4 bases and J by 7 bases. CDR3: CASSSSGLASNEQFF. In DNA, the CDR3 is TGTGCCAGCAGCTCAAGCGGACTAGCGTCGAATGAGCAGTTCTTC.

This clonotype has ten or more counts. The chain is built from TRBV2 and TRBJ2-5; 10 nucleotides match TRBD1. The CDR3 has 12 residues. From germline, CDR1 is SNHLY and CDR2 FYNNEI. Trimming took 6 bases from V and 5 from J; bases not matched to a gene: 0. This CDR3 reads CASRDRGETQYF. In DNA, the CDR3 is TGTGCCAGCAGGGACAGGGGGGAGACCCAGTACTTC.

The rearrangement joins TRBV6-5 to TRBJ1-6; no reliable D call. The CDR3 has 13 residues. Germline loops: CDR1 MNHEY, CDR2 SVGAGI. The ends were cut back, 0 bases at V and 7 bases at J, with 4 bases in the middle. CDR3 DNA sequence: TGTGCCAGCAGTTACTCAAACAATTCACCCCTCCACTTT. Protein: CASSYSNNSPLHF.

This clonotype showed up many times. V gene TRBV9 combines with J gene TRBJ2-1; 16 positions match TRBD2. The CDR3 sequence is 18 residues long. The germline CDR1 and CDR2 sequences are SGDLS and YYNGEE. V dropped 4 bases and J dropped 7; count of bases not matched to a gene: 11. The CDR3: CASSPAPGTSGRGNEQFF. CDR3 DNA: TGTGCCAGCAGCCCAGCCCCCGGGACTAGCGGGAGGGGGAATGAGCAGTTCTTC.

Within the sample, this clonotype is medium-sized. The CDR3: CATSRSGNEQYF. The CDR3 DNA follows: TGTGCCACCAGCAGATCAGGGAACGAGCAGTACTTC. The rearrangement links TRBV15 to TRBJ2-7; D is perhaps TRBD1 (5 bases). Germline assignment: CDR1 LNHNV and CDR2 YYDKDF (reference sequence). CDR3 length equals 12 residues. V gave up 2 bases and J gave up 5 bases, with 7 bases separating them.

In this sample, this clonotype turned up many times. This chain's CDR3 is CATSSTSLAKNIQYF. The CDR3 nucleotides read TGTGCCACCAGCAGTACGTCCTTAGCCAAAAACATTCAGTACTTC. The genes are TRBV15 and TRBJ2-4; no clear D. This CDR3 is 15 amino acids long. V was cut by 3 bases and J by 0 bases, with 9 bases left in between. Germline lookup yields CDR1 LNHNV and CDR2 YYDKDF (reference sequence).

By share of the sample, this clonotype is medium-sized. The chain employs TRBV5-1 and TRBJ2-2; D ambiguous. CDR1 is SGHRS and CDR2 is YFSETQ in the germline V gene. With 0 bases removed from V and 5 bases from J, the gap between germline ends came to 5 bases. The CDR3 contains 13 residues. CDR3 sequence: CASSLAETGELFF. The CDR3 nucleotides are TGCGCCAGCAGCTTGGCTGAAACCGGGGAGCTGTTTTTT.

This clonotype came up many times. The rearrangement joins TRBV9 to TRBJ2-1, with 10 bases matching TRBD2. The V and J ends lost 0 bases and 7 bases, in that order; junction bases with no gene match: 7. Germline loops: CDR1 SGDLS, CDR2 YYNGEE. The CDR3 is made up of 16 amino acids. The chain's CDR3 is CASSVGLAGVYNEQFF. As DNA, the CDR3 is TGTGCCAGCAGCGTAGGGCTAGCGGGAGTATATAATGAGCAGTTCTTC.

This clonotype qualifies as medium-sized. The rearrangement joins TRBV30 to TRBJ2-2; 11 bases map to TRBD2. CDR3 length: 14 residues. J was trimmed by 8 bases and V by 3 bases; bases with no gene match: 5. The germline gives CDR1 GTSNPN, CDR2 SVGIG (reference sequence). CDR3 in DNA: TGTGCCTGGAGGGGACTAGCGGCCAGTGGGGAGCTGTTTTTT. Translated, it gives CAWRGLAASGELFF.

In this sample, this clonotype is medium-sized. This chain connects TRBV20-1 to TRBJ2-1, with D unresolved. CDR1 is DFQATT and CDR2 is SNEGSKA in the germline V gene (reference sequence). The CDR3 totals 12 residues. V lost 3 bases and J 9 bases, leaving 12 bases between the germline ends. CDR3 sequence reads: CSASRRPGEQFF. As DNA, the CDR3 is TGCAGTGCTAGCCGCCGTCCTGGTGAGCAGTTCTTC.

This clonotype qualifies as medium-sized. The V and J genes are TRBV6-5 and TRBJ2-7; 10 bases line up with TRBD2. CDR1 is MNHEY and CDR2 is SVGAGI in the germline V gene. This CDR3 has 15 residues. With V trimmed by 0 bases and J by 7 bases, 6 bases remained unmatched. CDR3 sequence (DNA): TGTGCCAGCAGTTACTCCTTAGCGGGAGGTGGGGAGCAGTACTTC. Translated: CASSYSLAGGGEQYF.

The chain carries TRBV7-2 and TRBJ1-1; the D gene is possibly TRBD1 (6 bases). This CDR3 region has 13 residues. V lost 9 bases, J lost 0 bases, and 11 bases lay in between. In germline, CDR1 is SGHTA, CDR2 FQGNSA. The CDR3 coding sequence is TGTGCCAGTCAGACAGGAGTGAACACTGAAGCTTTCTTT. Its translation: CASQTGVNTEAFF.

This clonotype is medium-sized in the sample. The genes are TRBV6-6 and TRBJ2-6, with a weak D call TRBD1 (5 bases). Trimming stripped 4 bases from V and 0 bases from J, with 10 bases between. Germline CDR1 MNHNY, CDR2 SVGAGI (reference sequence). CDR3 size: 16 residues. Here the CDR3 reads CASSLFRGSGANVLTF. CDR3 nucleotide sequence: TGTGCCAGCAGTTTATTTAGGGGCTCTGGGGCCAACGTCCTGACTTTC.

The V call is TRBV7-9, the J call TRBJ2-1; 9 nucleotides match TRBD2. This CDR3 comprises 17 residues. With 5 bases clipped from V and 9 bases from J, the junction kept 17 bases outside the gene matches. Germline V gene data show CDR1 as SEHNR and CDR2 as FQNEAQ (reference sequence). DNA of the CDR3: TGTGCCAGCAGCCCGGGTTCCCTGGCGGGAGGGCCGGCTGAGCAGTTCTTC. Its translation is CASSPGSLAGGPAEQFF.

Judged by abundance, this clonotype is medium-sized. The rearrangement links TRBV20-1 to TRBJ2-3, with D possibly called TRBD1 or TRBD2 (5 bases each). V was cut by 6 bases and J by 2 bases, with 9 bases left in between. Germline values: CDR1 DFQATT, CDR2 SNEGSKA (reference sequence). The CDR3 spans 12 residues. This CDR3 reads CSAPGTTDTQYF. The CDR3 coding sequence is TGCAGTGCCCCTGGGACCACAGATACGCAGTATTTT.

By share, this clonotype counts as medium-sized. V and J are TRBV7-9 and TRBJ2-7, with D possibly being TRBD1 (6 bases). The CDR3 spans 13 residues. Trimming stripped 1 base from V and 6 bases from J, with 10 bases between. The germline CDR1 and CDR2 sequences are SEHNR and FQNEAQ (reference sequence). This CDR3 reads CASSLEQGTEQYF. CDR3 nucleotide sequence: TGTGCCAGCAGCTTAGAGCAGGGGACCGAGCAGTACTTC.